This is a list of T cell receptor beta chains from one sample in a study of T cell clones after liver transplantation. TCRdb keeps only in-frame clones here, not all; method: immunoSEQ multiplex PCR. The sample records roughly 23,000 clones, 80% to 95% being singletons. This specimen was CD8+ T cells from blood, taken approximately 25 months after liver transplant. These receptors were taken from a human patient who received a liver transplant. Some of the T cells may derive from the graft donor. The CDR3 runs from the conserved cysteine through the conserved F or W. A D gene is named only where the DNA matches it firmly.

V gene: TRBV27; D gene: NA; J gene: TRBJ1-5; CDR3 protein: CASSFFSNQPQHF
V gene: TRBV28; D gene: TRBD2; J gene: TRBJ2-5; CDR3 protein: CASSLLAGPETQYF
V gene: TRBV27; D gene: NA; J gene: TRBJ2-7; CDR3 protein: CASGWNRVDEQYF
V gene: TRBV4-2; D gene: TRBD2; J gene: TRBJ2-7; CDR3 protein: CASSQGRLAGVEQYF
V gene: TRBV4-1; D gene: NA; J gene: TRBJ2-1; CDR3 protein: CASSEVRNNEQFF
V gene: TRBV27; D gene: NA; J gene: TRBJ2-2; CDR3 protein: CAVSPVGGLTTGELFF
V gene: TRBV5-8; D gene: NA; J gene: TRBJ2-3; CDR3 protein: CASSTVEGRDTDTQYF
V gene: TRBV6-6; D gene: TRBD2; J gene: TRBJ2-7; CDR3 protein: CASRTSSGRGEQYF
V gene: TRBV27; D gene: TRBD1; J gene: TRBJ1-2; CDR3 protein: CASSAVGDSYGYTF
V gene: TRBV4-1; D gene: NA; J gene: TRBJ2-2; CDR3 protein: CASSRRENTGELFF
V gene: TRBV20-1; D gene: NA; J gene: TRBJ2-5; CDR3 protein: CSAHWGETQYF
V gene: TRBV11-3; D gene: NA; J gene: TRBJ2-1; CDR3 protein: CASSSRDSSNEQFF
V gene: TRBV4-2; D gene: TRBD2; J gene: TRBJ2-7; CDR3 protein: CASSQDGGAYEQYF
V gene: TRBV15; D gene: NA; J gene: TRBJ1-2; CDR3 protein: CATSRDRAKANYGYTF
V gene: TRBV11-2; D gene: NA; J gene: TRBJ2-1; CDR3 protein: CASSGYVGFYNEQFF
V gene: TRBV4-1; D gene: TRBD2; J gene: TRBJ2-2; CDR3 protein: CASSQGISGTGELFF
V gene: TRBV4-1; D gene: TRBD1; J gene: TRBJ2-1; CDR3 protein: CASSQTGTGDYNEQFF
V gene: TRBV28; D gene: NA; J gene: TRBJ2-7; CDR3 protein: CASSPPGVSLYEQYF
V gene: TRBV9; D gene: NA; J gene: TRBJ2-3; CDR3 protein: CAGSVGGGRADTQYF
V gene: TRBV2; D gene: TRBD1; J gene: TRBJ2-7; CDR3 protein: CASRTGDEQYF
V gene: TRBV19; D gene: NA; J gene: TRBJ1-5; CDR3 protein: CASSIGTFEGELFNQPQHF
V gene: TRBV5-1; D gene: TRBD1; J gene: TRBJ2-1; CDR3 protein: CASSQYRGPHNEQFF
V gene: TRBV10-3; D gene: NA; J gene: TRBJ1-2; CDR3 protein: CAISENEEYRSGYTF
V gene: TRBV9; D gene: TRBD2; J gene: TRBJ2-5; CDR3 protein: CASSTGTSGNKETQYF
V gene: TRBV2; D gene: TRBD2; J gene: TRBJ2-7; CDR3 protein: CASSVRLAGGSDEQYF
V gene: TRBV4-3; D gene: NA; J gene: TRBJ2-3; CDR3 protein: CASSPGGGTDTQYF
V gene: TRBV9; D gene: TRBD2; J gene: TRBJ2-5; CDR3 protein: CASSVGLAGRRETQYF